This is a list of T cell receptor beta chains from one sample in a study of shared clonotypes between healthy human individuals. TCRdb's copy holds only in-frame clones and misses some; the assay was immunoSEQ multiplex PCR. Of approximately 1,000,000 clones in the sample, approximately 80% were seen once. Sequenced sample: memory CD4+ T cells from PBMCs. These receptors were obtained from a man aged 18 to 35 in good health. Some clones in this sample may be carry-over from other donors' samples. The CDR3 runs from the conserved cysteine through the conserved F or W. D genes are given only for firm matches.

d_call j_call v_call cdr3_aa
. TRBJ1-5 TRBV9 CASSAGGINQPQHF
. TRBJ2-7 TRBV7-2 CASSSGDTRYEQYF
. TRBJ1-5 TRBV6-6 CATEGKGSNQPQHF
. TRBJ2-3 TRBV6-5 CASSYFTGTDTQYF
. TRBJ2-2 TRBV19 CASSINRVTGELFF
TRBD1 TRBJ2-1 TRBV7-2 CASSPRRDRVVNEQFF
. TRBJ2-5 TRBV2 CARGTLGVGETQYF
TRBD2 TRBJ2-1 TRBV4-2 CASSQEFVASGRSYNEQFF
. TRBJ2-3 TRBV9 CASSGNSGFSTDTQYF
. TRBJ2-5 TRBV5-3 CARSFGGVETQYF
. TRBJ1-1 TRBV11-2 CAVQGWSEAFF
. TRBJ2-3 TRBV5-8 CASSLVEVQPNTQYF
. TRBJ2-2 TRBV18 CASSPRQISNTGELFF
. TRBJ1-2 TRBV30 CAWSNAGDYGYTF
TRBD1 TRBJ2-6 TRBV2 CASMGQGEGSGANVLTF
TRBD2 TRBJ2-5 TRBV28 CASSLFAPSSGRGETQYF
. TRBJ1-1 TRBV5-1 CASSQQGTSDTEAFF
. TRBJ2-5 TRBV7-9 CASSLGGFQETQYF
TRBD1 TRBJ2-7 TRBV18 CASLNRGESEQYF
. TRBJ1-5 TRBV6-1 CASTTRGISNQPQHF
. TRBJ2-3 TRBV18 CASSPLDLVLADTQYF
. TRBJ2-7 TRBV6-5 CASSPIRRDTYEQYF
. TRBJ2-1 TRBV2 CASSEARPEVEQFF
TRBD2 TRBJ2-1 TRBV4-1 CARKLAESSYNEQFF
. TRBJ2-7 TRBV7-9 CASSSTGLGEQYF
. TRBJ2-4 TRBV10-3 CAISESVIASPGIQYF
TRBD1 TRBJ1-4 TRBV27 CASRPFSLKDRANEKLFF
TRBD2 TRBJ2-3 TRBV11-2 CASRPGLAGVADTQYF
. TRBJ2-7 TRBV11-2 CASSLAPSSYEQYF
TRBD1 TRBJ2-3 TRBV11-2 CASSWTGPPTDTQYF
. TRBJ2-5 TRBV9 CASSADRMGSQYF
. TRBJ1-4 TRBV29-1 CSASPGQSEKLFF
TRBD1 TRBJ1-2 TRBV5-6 CASSSPGQGWRVGYTF
TRBD1 TRBJ2-1 TRBV5-1 CASSFPPTGDRRHEQFF
TRBD1 TRBJ2-7 TRBV7-2 CASSLDRGAYEQYF
. TRBJ2-2 TRBV6-6 CASGTPEAGELFF
. TRBJ2-7 TRBV28 CASRPDYTHSYEQYF
TRBD1 TRBJ1-2 TRBV5-1 CASSLVAGGGYGYTF
TRBD1 TRBJ1-4 TRBV6-5 CASSRQGPNEKLFF
TRBD2 TRBJ2-1 TRBV11-3 CASSLGAGGPHEQFF
. TRBJ2-7 TRBV28 CASRVWGGSRDNEQYF
TRBD1 TRBJ2-2 TRBV18 CASSPSQGANTGELFF
TRBD2 TRBJ2-5 TRBV2 CASKGLAAVETQYF
. TRBJ1-5 TRBV5-5 CASSPSGGQPQHF
TRBD2 TRBJ2-2 TRBV18 CASSPRTSGRANTGELFF
TRBD2 TRBJ2-2 TRBV2 CASNLAGNTGELFF
TRBD2 TRBJ2-3 TRBV5-4 CASSPRLAGGPDTQYF
. TRBJ1-1 TRBV6-5 CASSYGTSRRNTEAFF
TRBD1 TRBJ1-2 TRBV27 CASSPFRTGRAYGYTF
TRBD2 TRBJ2-1 TRBV28 CASRPVGTSGRHNEQFF
. TRBJ2-1 TRBV28 CASRATGRPYNEQFF
. TRBJ1-5 TRBV6-1 CASGDQGLSNQPQHF
. TRBJ2-7 TRBV30 CAWSIRARGQYF